The TCR beta chain under discussion was sequenced for a study of vaccination and CD4 T cells after COVID-19 (dated by TCRdb to between 2021 and 2022). Context from the whole study: Every convalescent patient had a positive nasal swab PCR test for SARS-CoV-2, with mild disease in several patients and severe disease in one. In the convalescent cohort there were six males and four females, among whom were two Hispanic individuals, seven Caucasians, two Asians and one multiracial person. Two doses of either the Pfizer-BioNTech BNT162b2 vaccine (n=8) or the Moderna mRNA-1273 vaccine (n=2) were administered to participants. Post-COVID blood samples from convalescent patients were collected a median of around 110 days after diagnosis, with a range of 35 to 161 days. Post-vaccine blood samples were obtained a median of around 67 days after the second vaccine dose, with a range of roughly 13 to 250 days. Overlapping spike peptide pools from SARS-CoV-2 and from the common cold coronaviruses HCoV-NL63, HCoV-OC43 and HCoV-229E were used as culture stimuli. Control cultures received a CEFX viral epitope pool as the positive control, an HIV-1 Nef peptide pool as the negative control, or no peptide. In under twelve COVID-19 convalescent patients and a handful of infection-naive healthy vaccine recipients, researchers compared the spike-specific CD4+ TCR repertoire from before mRNA vaccination with the repertoire from after.

Spanning cysteine to phenylalanine, the CDR3 consists of 17 amino acids. The CDR3 DNA has 51 bases and is translated from base 1. The meaning of the sample's treatment or condition label: roughly 10-day PBMC culture with coronavirus spike peptide pools or control peptides (ViraFEST assay). The ViraFEST assay was used in the study, in which antigen-specific T cells were expanded with peptide pools and expanded clonotypes were subsequently identified by TCR sequencing. Positive SARS-CoV-2 PCR tests in the convalescent patients dated from March to December 2020, before Alpha, Beta and Delta variants emerged in the United States. Each well held approximately 2 million PBMCs cultured in IMDM containing approximately 5% human AB serum and 10 IU/ml IL-2, with around 9.2 ug/ml peptide pools added. On days 3 and 7, half of the culture medium was replaced with fresh IL-2-containing medium. CD4+ T cells were isolated after roughly eleven days of culture through negative selection using the EasySep CD4+ T cell isolation kit. Ficoll-Paque Plus gradient centrifugation was used to isolate PBMCs from whole blood, and the isolated PBMCs were then either used fresh or cryopreserved at -140C. In general, triplicate wells were set up for every culture condition.

What the research found in general, with its limitations: In convalescent patients, a median about 86% of post-vaccine SARS-CoV-2-reactive clones were detected only after vaccination, and vaccine-specific priming was suggested by this finding. Of the vaccine-specific clones in convalescent patients, 304 of 307, or nearly all, reacted only to SARS-CoV-2 spike and did not cross-react with common cold coronaviruses. Only a relatively small number of convalescent patients were included in the study, and early timepoints following natural infection were not analyzed. Although the median number of SARS-CoV-2-reactive clonotypes went up from more than 20 after infection to more than 30 after vaccination, the increase was not significant.

This clonotype has more than one count but fewer than ten. Its antigen is still unknown. The sample holds no much larger clone one base away, and base qualities are not on file. Library preparation used PCR. At the Johns Hopkins FTIC core, DNA from the cultured CD4+ T cells underwent TCR sequencing with the Oncomine TCR Beta short-read assay. The QIAamp micro DNA kit was used to extract genomic DNA from the cultured CD4+ T cells. Oncomine TCR Beta libraries from cultured CD4+ T cells were pooled with unique dual indexes and sequenced on an Illumina iSeq 100. In the paper's pipeline: Non-productive sequences were removed, and CDR3s that did not start with C, did not end with F or W, or were shorter than 7 amino acids were discarded. The MANAFEST web application identified antigen-specific clonotypes by comparing peptide-stimulated wells against reference wells and other culture wells. An FDR below 0.05, an odds ratio above 5, and a productive frequency above 0.1% in at least two of three replicate wells were required for clones to be considered positive. A clonotype counted as cross-reactive if it showed significant expansion both in the SARS-CoV-2 spike wells and in at least one common cold coronavirus spike condition. Levenshtein distances (stringdist) and unrooted phylogenetic trees (ape) in R version 3.6.1 were used to assess CDR3 homology. The public reads were reprocessed in TCRdb via fastp at Q25 and MiXCR, keeping in-frame beta chains. Every CDR3 protein is listed once, alongside the most common genes and DNA of its rows. These V and J calls rely on TCRdb rather than the paper's analysis. This sample comprises roughly 20,000 distinct CDR3 sequences, 53% of them detected only once. The ten largest clones represent roughly 15% of the sample.

The rearranged chain carries TRBV12-1 and TRBJ2-5; the tabulated D call, TRBD2, remains unverified against the DNA. TRBV12-1 is a pseudogene locus. The clonotype originates from a human donor who had recovered from COVID-19. The input for sequencing was CD4+ T cells from blood, cultured in vitro, taken before SARS-CoV-2 vaccination. The bases read TGTGCCAGCAGCTTTGTGCGTCCTAGCGGGGGGTCAGAGACCCAGTACTTC. This is translated as CASSFVRPSGGSETQYF.